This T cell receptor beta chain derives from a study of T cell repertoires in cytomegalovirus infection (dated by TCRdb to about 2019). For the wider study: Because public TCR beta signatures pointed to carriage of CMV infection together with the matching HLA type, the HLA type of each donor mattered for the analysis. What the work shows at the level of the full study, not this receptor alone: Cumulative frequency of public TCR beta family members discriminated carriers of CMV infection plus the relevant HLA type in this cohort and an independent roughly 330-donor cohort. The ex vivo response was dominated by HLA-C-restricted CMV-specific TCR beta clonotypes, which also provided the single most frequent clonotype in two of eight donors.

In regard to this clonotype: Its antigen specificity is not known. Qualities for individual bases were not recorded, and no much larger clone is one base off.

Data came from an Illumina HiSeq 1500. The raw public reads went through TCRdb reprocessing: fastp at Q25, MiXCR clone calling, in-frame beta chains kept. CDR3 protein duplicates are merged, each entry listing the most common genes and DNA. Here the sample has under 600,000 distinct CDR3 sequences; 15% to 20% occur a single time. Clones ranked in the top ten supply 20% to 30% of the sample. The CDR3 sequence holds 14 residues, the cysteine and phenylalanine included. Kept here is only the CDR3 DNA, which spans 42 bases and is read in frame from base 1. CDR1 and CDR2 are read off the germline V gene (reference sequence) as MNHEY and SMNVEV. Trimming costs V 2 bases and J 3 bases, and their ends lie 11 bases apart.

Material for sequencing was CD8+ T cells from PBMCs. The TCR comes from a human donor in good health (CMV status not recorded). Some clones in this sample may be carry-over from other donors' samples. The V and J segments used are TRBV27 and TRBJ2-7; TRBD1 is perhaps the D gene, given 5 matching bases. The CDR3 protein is CASSLIGEGYEQYF. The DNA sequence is TGTGCCAGCAGTTTAATAGGGGAAGGCTACGAGCAGTACTTC.